The clone carrying this T cell receptor beta chain appeared many times. What it binds is unknown. After removal of 1 base from V and 10 bases from J, the junction contained 11 bases not matched to a gene. Germline assignment: CDR1 SGHTA and CDR2 FQGNSA. This CDR3 has 17 amino acids. TCRdb used MiXCR to reprocess the 5' RACE reads, holding one entry per CDR3 protein. The table has about 260,000 distinct CDR3 sequences, approximately 8.4% seen once. The data were taken from a study of T-cell memory formation after mild COVID-19. General study points: Of the contracting clones, CD4+ ones lay mainly in CM and EM, and CD8+ ones in EMRA.

The material sequenced was PBMCs or a T cell subset sorted from them (not recorded which). The TCR comes from a man aged 18 to 30 who had mild COVID-19 (a few samples of this study predate the infection). Cell type and time point are not known. The chain employs TRBV7-2 and TRBJ1-6; TRBD1 matches 9 bases. CDR3 region: CASSLGTGAPFISPLHF. The CDR3 bases are TGTGCCAGCAGCTTAGGGACAGGGGCCCCCTTTATATCACCCCTCCACTTT.